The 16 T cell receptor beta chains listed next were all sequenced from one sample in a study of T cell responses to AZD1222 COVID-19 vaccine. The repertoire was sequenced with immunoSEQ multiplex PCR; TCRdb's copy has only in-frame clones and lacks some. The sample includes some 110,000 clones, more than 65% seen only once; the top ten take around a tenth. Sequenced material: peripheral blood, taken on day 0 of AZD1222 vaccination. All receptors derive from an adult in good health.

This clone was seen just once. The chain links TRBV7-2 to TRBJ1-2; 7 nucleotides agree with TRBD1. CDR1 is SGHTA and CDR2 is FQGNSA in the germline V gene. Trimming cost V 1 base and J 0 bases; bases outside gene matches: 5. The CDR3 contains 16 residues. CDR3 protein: CASSLGDRQANYGYTF. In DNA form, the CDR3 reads TGTGCCAGCAGCTTAGGGGACAGACAAGCTAACTATGGCTACACCTTC. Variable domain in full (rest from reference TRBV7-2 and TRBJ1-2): GAGVSQSPSNKVTEKGKDVELRCDPISGHTALYWYRQSLGQGLEFLIYFQGNSAPDKSGLPSDRFSAERTGGSVSTLTIQRTQQEDSAVYLCASSLGDRQANYGYTFGSGTRLTVV.

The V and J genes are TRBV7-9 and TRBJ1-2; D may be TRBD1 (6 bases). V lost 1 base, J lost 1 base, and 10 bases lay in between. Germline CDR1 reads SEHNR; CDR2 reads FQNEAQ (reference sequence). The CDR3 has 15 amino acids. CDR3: CASSLDGGRNYGYTF. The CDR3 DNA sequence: TGTGCCAGCAGCTTAGATGGGGGGCGTAACTATGGCTACACCTTC.

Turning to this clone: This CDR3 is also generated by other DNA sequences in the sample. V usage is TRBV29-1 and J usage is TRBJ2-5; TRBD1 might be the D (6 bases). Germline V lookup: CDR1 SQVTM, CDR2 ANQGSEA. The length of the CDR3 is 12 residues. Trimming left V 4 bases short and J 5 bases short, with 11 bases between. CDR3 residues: CSVGQGRETQYF. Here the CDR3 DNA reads TGCAGCGTTGGTCAGGGGCGGGAGACCCAGTACTTC.

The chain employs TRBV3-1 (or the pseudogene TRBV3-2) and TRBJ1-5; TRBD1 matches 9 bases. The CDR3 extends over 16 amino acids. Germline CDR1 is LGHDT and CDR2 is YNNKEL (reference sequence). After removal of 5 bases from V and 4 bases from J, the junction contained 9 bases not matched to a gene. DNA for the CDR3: TGTGCCAGCAGCAATACAGGGGGCGAGGGGAATCAGCCCCAGCATTTT. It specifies CASSNTGGEGNQPQHF.

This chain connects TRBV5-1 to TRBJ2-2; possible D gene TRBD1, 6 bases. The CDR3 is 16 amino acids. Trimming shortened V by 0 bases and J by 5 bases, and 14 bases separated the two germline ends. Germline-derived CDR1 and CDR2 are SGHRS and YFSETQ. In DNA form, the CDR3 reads TGCGCCAGCAGCTTGGTCGGGGCAGGGGCGACCGGGGAGCTGTTTTTT. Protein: CASSLVGAGATGELFF.

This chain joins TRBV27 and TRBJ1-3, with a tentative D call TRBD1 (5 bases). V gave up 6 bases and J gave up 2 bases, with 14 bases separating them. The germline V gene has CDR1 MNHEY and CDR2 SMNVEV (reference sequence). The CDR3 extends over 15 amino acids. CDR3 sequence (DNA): TGTGCCAGCAGCCGGGGGGGAGGGACTGGAAACACCATATATTTT. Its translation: CASSRGGGTGNTIYF.

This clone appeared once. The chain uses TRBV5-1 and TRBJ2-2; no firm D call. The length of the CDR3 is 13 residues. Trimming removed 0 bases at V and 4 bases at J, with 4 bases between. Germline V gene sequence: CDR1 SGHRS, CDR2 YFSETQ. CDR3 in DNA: TGCGCCAGCAGCTTGGGGCTCACCGGGGAGCTGTTTTTT. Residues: CASSLGLTGELFF.

In nucleotides, the CDR3 is TGTGCCAGCTCACCACCAGGGCGGGGAAACACCATATATTTT. The encoded protein is CASSPPGRGNTIYF. The chain uses TRBV18 and TRBJ1-3; D not resolved. Germline lookup yields CDR1 KGHSH and CDR2 LQKENI. The V gene lost 0 bases and the J gene lost 4 bases, with 7 bases spanning the gap. The CDR3 has 14 residues.

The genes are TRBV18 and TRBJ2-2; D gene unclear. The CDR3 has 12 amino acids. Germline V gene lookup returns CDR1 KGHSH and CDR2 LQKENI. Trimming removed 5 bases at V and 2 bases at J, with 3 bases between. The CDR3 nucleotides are TGTGCCAGCTCAACTAACACCGGGGAGCTGTTTTTT. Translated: CASSTNTGELFF.

As DNA, the CDR3 is TGTGCCAGTAGTCCTAGGACCAGGGGAGCTTTCTTT. Amino acids: CASSPRTRGAFF. The V and J genes are TRBV19 and TRBJ1-1; maybe TRBD1 (6 bases). The CDR3 has 12 amino acids. V shed 5 bases and J shed 10 bases, with 14 bases lying between them. CDR1 is LNHDA and CDR2 is SQIVND in the germline V gene (reference sequence).

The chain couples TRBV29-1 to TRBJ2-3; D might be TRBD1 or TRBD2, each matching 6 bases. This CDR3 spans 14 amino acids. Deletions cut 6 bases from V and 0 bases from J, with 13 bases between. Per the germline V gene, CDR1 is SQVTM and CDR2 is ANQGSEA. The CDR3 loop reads CSVLRGDSTDTQYF. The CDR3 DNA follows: TGCAGCGTATTGAGGGGGGATAGCACAGATACGCAGTATTTT.

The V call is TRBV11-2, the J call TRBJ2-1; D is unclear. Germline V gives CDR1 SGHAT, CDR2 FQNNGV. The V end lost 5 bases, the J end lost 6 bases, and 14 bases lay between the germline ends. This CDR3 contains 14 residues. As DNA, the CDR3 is TGTGCCAGCAGCCGAACAATTACGGGCAATGAGCAGTTCTTC. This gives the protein CASSRTITGNEQFF.

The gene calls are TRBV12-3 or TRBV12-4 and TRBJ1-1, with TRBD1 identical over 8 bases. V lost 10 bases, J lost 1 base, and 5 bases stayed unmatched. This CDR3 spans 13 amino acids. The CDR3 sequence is CAIRRGQNTEAFF. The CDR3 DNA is TGTGCCATCCGCAGGGGGCAGAACACTGAAGCTTTCTTT.

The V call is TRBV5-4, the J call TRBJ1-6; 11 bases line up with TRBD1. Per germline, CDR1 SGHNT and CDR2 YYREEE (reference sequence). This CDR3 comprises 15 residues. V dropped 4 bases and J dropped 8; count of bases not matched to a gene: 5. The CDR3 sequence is CASSNPGQGDSPLHF. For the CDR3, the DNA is TGTGCCAGCAGCAATCCGGGACAGGGGGATTCACCCCTCCACTTT.

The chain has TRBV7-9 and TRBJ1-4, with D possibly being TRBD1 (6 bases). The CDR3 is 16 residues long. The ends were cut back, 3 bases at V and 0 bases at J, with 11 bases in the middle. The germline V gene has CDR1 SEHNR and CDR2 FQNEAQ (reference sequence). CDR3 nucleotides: TGTGCCAGCAGCTTCGGACAGCTAGCAACTAATGAAAAACTGTTTTTT. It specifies CASSFGQLATNEKLFF.

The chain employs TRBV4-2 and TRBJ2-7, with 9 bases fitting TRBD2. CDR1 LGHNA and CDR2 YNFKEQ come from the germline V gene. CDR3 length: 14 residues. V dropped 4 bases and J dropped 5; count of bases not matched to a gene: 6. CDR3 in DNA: TGTGCCAGCAGCCCGTTAGCGGGAGAGGACGAGCAGTACTTC. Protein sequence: CASSPLAGEDEQYF.